The clone carrying this T cell receptor (beta chain) turned up a few times. What it binds is unknown. The sample contains more than one DNA sequence encoding this CDR3. The data originate from a study of cytomegalovirus exposure and HLA in healthy donors. Study conclusions and caveats: Cytomegalovirus-associated TCR beta chains were listed, numbering around 150. In vitro data verified a few CMV-associated chains as specific for CMV antigens. Cytomegalovirus status, reportedly, was diagnosed with high specificity and sensitivity by the classifier. Associated with HLA alleles at 0.05 false discovery rate in a later analysis were around 15,000 TCR beta sequences.

The study ran its PCR with 60 Vbeta and 13 Jbeta primers. The method was immunoSEQ multiplex PCR; TCRdb's version includes in-frame clones alone and lacks a portion of them. The sample has approximately 76,000 clones, roughly two thirds seen once. V lost 3 bases and J lost 1, with 10 bases in between. CDR1 KGHSH and CDR2 LQKENI come from the germline V gene. The CDR3 runs to 14 residues. The genes are TRBV18 and TRBJ2-7; D may be TRBD1 (5 bases). The sequenced material came from PBMCs. This clonotype originated in a middle-aged woman in good health and CMV-seropositive. CDR3 in amino acids: CASSPPTASYEQYF. DNA of the CDR3: TGTGCCAGCTCACCCCCGACAGCTTCCTACGAGCAGTACTTC. The whole variable domain, filled in from reference TRBV18 and TRBJ2-7, reads NAGVMQNPRHLVRRRGQEARLRCSPMKGHSHVYWYRQLPEEGLKFMVYLQKENIIDESGMPKERFSAEFPKEGPSILRIQQVVRGDSAAYFCASSPPTASYEQYFGPGTRLTVT.